This T cell receptor (beta chain) was profiled in a study of T cell responses to AZD1222 COVID-19 vaccine. The CDR3 is 14 residues long. V was pared by 5 bases and J by 0 bases, with 5 bases of the junction left unmatched. Per germline, CDR1 SGHNT and CDR2 YYREEE (reference sequence). TCRdb's copy holds only in-frame clones and misses some; the assay was immunoSEQ multiplex PCR. This sample has 190,000 or so clones, with 90% to 95% found just once. This rearrangement joins TRBV5-4 to TRBJ2-7; 7 nucleotides match TRBD1. The receptor's source is an adult who received the AZD1222 COVID-19 vaccine. The sequences come from peripheral blood, collected 28 days after the second AZD1222 dose. CDR3 loop: CASRGQASSYEQYF. As DNA, the CDR3 is TGTGCCAGCAGAGGACAGGCGAGCTCCTACGAGCAGTACTTC.